This T cell receptor (beta chain) originates from a study of breast tumors, draining lymph nodes, adjacent tissues. This clonotype has ten or more counts. The antigen is not known. The CDR3 contains 15 residues. Germline-derived CDR1 and CDR2 are GTSNPN and SVGIG (reference sequence). The ends lost 0 bases at V and 2 bases at J; junction bases unmatched: 4. Findings and limits, study-wide: That most tumor T cells come from lymph nodes remained unproven.

TCRdb used MiXCR to reprocess the multiplex PCR reads, holding one entry per CDR3 protein. Of fewer than 80,000 distinct CDR3 sequences listed, around two fifths were seen once; the top ten hold over 7.5%. The origin of this receptor is a female donor with breast cancer. Some clones in this sample may be carry-over from other donors' samples. V and J are TRBV30 and TRBJ2-1, with 7 bases that match TRBD2. Material for sequencing was breast tumor tissue. The CDR3: CAWSVKAGTYNEQFF. DNA for the CDR3: TGTGCCTGGAGTGTAAAAGCGGGAACCTACAATGAGCAGTTCTTC.